Given below is one T cell receptor (beta chain) in context. This record comes from a study of T cell changes during pregnancy in multiple sclerosis. Profiled with immunoSEQ multiplex PCR; TCRdb holds only in-frame clones, not every one. This table has approximately 52,000 clones, around 92% appearing once. The V segment lost 2 bases and the J segment 4 bases; nucleotides outside the gene matches: 10. CDR3 size: 17 residues. CDR1 is SGDLS and CDR2 is YYNGEE in the germline V gene. This sample comprised CD4+ T cells from peripheral blood mononuclear cells, obtained after pregnancy. V and J are TRBV9 and TRBJ2-2; 8 positions agree with TRBD1. This clonotype was sampled from a female donor with multiple sclerosis, enrolled in a pregnancy study. The CDR3 protein is CASSVSWQGAITGELFF. CDR3 bases: TGTGCCAGCAGCGTGAGTTGGCAGGGGGCGATCACCGGGGAGCTGTTTTTT.